The entry below describes one T cell receptor beta chain. Its antigen remains unknown. The data originate from a study of CD8 T cells in Susac syndrome. As for the study in general: Clinical remission applied to roughly eight sequenced Susac syndrome patients, and six had active disease. Treatment status at blood draw for the Susac syndrome patients was therapy-naive, corticosteroids, or intravenous immunoglobulin alone.

RNA totalling about 0.5 to 1 ug underwent reverse transcription with random hexamers. TCRdb fed the immunoSEQ multiplex PCR reads into MiXCR, producing one record per CDR3 protein. Here the sample spans more than 80,000 distinct CDR3 sequences, less than 95% being singletons. Study outcomes and limitations: Susac-specific public clones were found in total CD8+ and CD8+ TEMRA repertoires, numbering 15 to 20 and five, respectively.

The J segment lost 5 bases and the V segment lost 7 bases, leaving 9 bases of the junction unmatched. The length of the CDR3 is 15 residues. The clonotype comes from a human donor with Susac syndrome. The sample was CD8+ T cells from PBMCs. The chain employs TRBV12-3 or TRBV12-4 and TRBJ2-1; 9 nucleotides agree with TRBD1. The CDR3 loop is CASIITGTGNNEQFF. CDR3 DNA sequence: TGTGCCAGCATTATTACCGGGACAGGGAACAATGAGCAGTTCTTC.